A selection of T cell receptor beta chains follows, all from one sample in a study of response to subunit inactivated influenza vaccine. TCRdb passed the RT-PCR reads through MiXCR, listing each CDR3 protein once. Found here are some 520,000 distinct CDR3 sequences, approximately 15% of them singletons; the top ten hold about 3%. The starting material was CD4+ T cells sorted from PBMCs, obtained around 25 months after vaccination. These receptors originate from a man between 50 and 69 years old who received an inactivated influenza vaccine. Each CDR3 is given with its conserved first and last residue. The order of the fields is D gene, clone size, J gene, V gene, CDR3 DNA, CDR3 protein. D genes are given only for firm matches. The listing skips clone size in some rows; elsewhere it reads once, few, many or a size class.

D gene: TRBD1
clone size: many
J gene: TRBJ1-1
V gene: TRBV7-9
CDR3 DNA: TGTGCCAGCAGCTTAGGACAGGGTATGACTGAAGCTTTCTTT
CDR3 protein: CASSLGQGMTEAFF

D gene: TRBD1
clone size: -
J gene: TRBJ2-7
V gene: TRBV5-1
CDR3 DNA: TGCGCCAGCAGCTGGACAGGCTTAAGCTCCTACGAGCAGTACTTC
CDR3 protein: CASSWTGLSSYEQYF

D gene: -
clone size: -
J gene: TRBJ2-4
V gene: TRBV10-3
CDR3 DNA: TGTGCCATCAGTGAGTCGCCCAGGCTGGGAAACATTCAGTACTTC
CDR3 protein: CAISESPRLGNIQYF

D gene: TRBD2
clone size: -
J gene: TRBJ2-2
V gene: TRBV20-1
CDR3 DNA: TGCAGTGCTTGGACTAGCGGCCCAAGGGCGGCCGGGGAGCTGTTTTTT
CDR3 protein: CSAWTSGPRAAGELFF

D gene: -
clone size: -
J gene: TRBJ2-1
V gene: TRBV4-2
CDR3 DNA: TGTGCCAGCAGCCAAGAGGGGGCGGGGAATTACAATGAGCAGTTCTTC
CDR3 protein: CASSQEGAGNYNEQFF

D gene: TRBD1
clone size: few
J gene: TRBJ2-4
V gene: TRBV4-3
CDR3 DNA: TGCGCCAGCAGCCAAGGAAACTGGGACAGCAAAAACATTCAGTACTTC
CDR3 protein: CASSQGNWDSKNIQYF

D gene: -
clone size: -
J gene: TRBJ2-3
V gene: TRBV7-8
CDR3 DNA: TGTGCCAGCAGCTTGCAAACAACGGGCAGGTATAATTTGGATACGCAGTATTTT
CDR3 protein: CASSLQTTGRYNLDTQYF

D gene: TRBD2
clone size: -
J gene: TRBJ2-1
V gene: TRBV4-3
CDR3 DNA: TGCGCCAGCAGCTCCTCCCTAGCGGGATACAATGAGCAGTTCTTC
CDR3 protein: CASSSSLAGYNEQFF

D gene: TRBD2
clone size: -
J gene: TRBJ2-1
V gene: TRBV24-1
CDR3 DNA: TGTGCCACCAGTGATTATACAAGCGGGGGGGCGAATGAGCAGTTCTTC
CDR3 protein: CATSDYTSGGANEQFF

D gene: -
clone size: many
J gene: TRBJ2-2
V gene: TRBV9
CDR3 DNA: TGTGCCAGCAGCGTAGCTTTGTCGGGGGCGGGCACCGGGGAGCTGTTTTTT
CDR3 protein: CASSVALSGAGTGELFF

D gene: TRBD1
clone size: -
J gene: TRBJ2-7
V gene: TRBV5-1
CDR3 DNA: TGCGCCAGCAGCTTTAGACAGGGGGCTTACGAGCAGTACTTC
CDR3 protein: CASSFRQGAYEQYF

D gene: -
clone size: -
J gene: TRBJ1-1
V gene: TRBV3-1
CDR3 DNA: TGTGCCAGCAGCCAAGAGGGGAGAGGCGAGAGCACTGAAGCTTTCTTT
CDR3 protein: CASSQEGRGESTEAFF

D gene: -
clone size: few
J gene: TRBJ1-2
V gene: TRBV12-5
CDR3 DNA: TGTGCTAGTGGGCCTTCCGAGGGAAGGACTAACTATGGCTACACCTTC
CDR3 protein: CASGPSEGRTNYGYTF

D gene: TRBD1
clone size: -
J gene: TRBJ2-1
V gene: TRBV29-1
CDR3 DNA: TGCAGCGCGGGGGGAGACTACCGGGACAGGGGGTACAATGAGCAGTTCTTC
CDR3 protein: CSAGGDYRDRGYNEQFF

D gene: -
clone size: -
J gene: TRBJ1-1
V gene: TRBV7-9
CDR3 DNA: TGTGCCAGCAGTCCCGGAGGGGCGCGCACTGAAGCTTTCTTT
CDR3 protein: CASSPGGARTEAFF

D gene: TRBD2
clone size: few
J gene: TRBJ2-5
V gene: TRBV7-2
CDR3 DNA: TGTGCCAGCAGCTTAGGGCTAGCGGGACTGTACCAAGAGACCCAGTACTTC
CDR3 protein: CASSLGLAGLYQETQYF

D gene: -
clone size: -
J gene: TRBJ1-1
V gene: TRBV12-3/TRBV12-4
CDR3 DNA: TGTGCCAGCAGTTTCAAGGGGGTTGATCACACTGAAGCTTTCTTT
CDR3 protein: CASSFKGVDHTEAFF

D gene: -
clone size: few
J gene: TRBJ2-1
V gene: TRBV5-5
CDR3 DNA: TGTGCCAGCAGCTCCCGCCCAGCTTCCTACAATGAGCAGTTCTTC
CDR3 protein: CASSSRPASYNEQFF

D gene: -
clone size: -
J gene: TRBJ1-4
V gene: TRBV11-2
CDR3 DNA: TGTGCCAGCAGACTTACCGGGGGGCTGAGTGAAAAACTGTTTTTT
CDR3 protein: CASRLTGGLSEKLFF

D gene: -
clone size: once
J gene: TRBJ2-2
V gene: TRBV11-2
CDR3 DNA: TGTGCCAGCAGCTTAGGGCGGGCCACAACCGGGGAGCTGTTTTTT
CDR3 protein: CASSLGRATTGELFF

D gene: -
clone size: -
J gene: TRBJ1-2
V gene: TRBV7-2
CDR3 DNA: TGTGCCAGCAGCTCCTCGACAGTGCCCTATGGCTACACCTTC
CDR3 protein: CASSSSTVPYGYTF

D gene: -
clone size: many
J gene: TRBJ2-5
V gene: TRBV7-2
CDR3 DNA: TGTGCCAGCAGCTTTTCTAGAACGGAGACCCAGTACTTC
CDR3 protein: CASSFSRTETQYF

D gene: -
clone size: few
J gene: TRBJ2-5
V gene: TRBV5-1
CDR3 DNA: TGCGCCAGCAGCTTTTCAGGACAGTTGGAGACCCAGTACTTC
CDR3 protein: CASSFSGQLETQYF

D gene: TRBD1
clone size: -
J gene: TRBJ1-5
V gene: TRBV7-2
CDR3 DNA: TGTGCCAGCAGCTTACTACAGGGGGGGTTTCAGCCCCAGCATTTT
CDR3 protein: CASSLLQGGFQPQHF

D gene: TRBD1
clone size: -
J gene: TRBJ2-1
V gene: TRBV4-2
CDR3 DNA: TGTGCCAGCAGCCAAGAGGGACAGGGGGCCTATGAGCAGTTCTTC
CDR3 protein: CASSQEGQGAYEQFF

D gene: -
clone size: many
J gene: TRBJ2-5
V gene: TRBV20-1
CDR3 DNA: TGCAGTGCAAAGGACAGCAGGTCGGAGACCCAGTACTTC
CDR3 protein: CSAKDSRSETQYF

D gene: -
clone size: few
J gene: TRBJ1-1
V gene: TRBV12-3/TRBV12-4
CDR3 DNA: TGTGCCAGCAGTTTCGGAGGGAGCTCTGAAGCTTTCTTT
CDR3 protein: CASSFGGSSEAFF